Listed below are T cell receptor beta chains from one sample, sequenced in a study of T cell repertoires in cytomegalovirus infection. No antigen is known for these receptors. TCRdb analysed the reads with MiXCR anew, one entry per CDR3 protein. The data contain around 770,000 distinct CDR3 sequences, about 27% of them singletons. Material: cultured CD8+ T cells from PBMCs, obtained from culture after CMV antigen stimulation. Every receptor here comes from a human donor in good health (CMV status not recorded). Some clones in this sample may be carry-over from other donors' samples. Both conserved end residues are part of each CDR3. The D gene is left open where the match is weak. Only part of the rows carry a size: once, few, many, or a class if the clone is expanded.

clone size,V gene,J gene,D gene,CDR3 DNA,CDR3 protein
many,TRBV7-6,TRBJ2-1,TRBD1,TGTGCCAGCAGTTGGACAGGGGGCGCGTACAATGAGCAGTTCTTC,CASSWTGGAYNEQFF
-,TRBV20-1,TRBJ2-5,TRBD1,TGCAGTGCTAGAGATTTCCTTGACAGGGGGCCCCAAGAGACCCAGTACTTC,CSARDFLDRGPQETQYF
few,TRBV25-1,TRBJ2-1,-,TGTGCCAGCAGTGAATATAGTAGAATCGATGAGCAGTTCTTC,CASSEYSRIDEQFF
many,TRBV7-9,TRBJ1-4,-,TGTGCCAGCAGCCCGGGGACGGGGAATGAAAAACTGTTTTTT,CASSPGTGNEKLFF
few,TRBV7-6,TRBJ2-7,TRBD1,TGTGCCAGCAGCCGTAGGACAGGGGACCCCTACGAGCAGTACTTC,CASSRRTGDPYEQYF
-,TRBV6-1,TRBJ2-7,-,TGTGCCAGCGGATCCGAACACAGGGACCAATCTACGAAGCAGTACTTC,CASGSEHRDQSTKQYF
-,TRBV9,TRBJ2-1,-,TGTGCCAGCAGCGTGGGCAAGAACAATGAGCAGTTCTTC,CASSVGKNNEQFF
-,TRBV18,TRBJ2-1,-,TGTGCCAGCTCACCACCCGGTAAAGAGCAGTTCTTC,CASSPPGKEQFF
-,TRBV12-3/TRBV12-4,TRBJ1-1,-,TGTGCCAGCAGTGAAGGGTCCCGGAACACTGAAGCTTTCTTT,CASSEGSRNTEAFF
-,TRBV5-5,TRBJ1-5,-,TGTGCCAGCAGCTTGAATGGGCAGGGGTGGAATCAGCCCCAGCATTTT,CASSLNGQGWNQPQHF
-,TRBV12-3/TRBV12-4,TRBJ2-5,-,TGTGCCAGCAGTCTTATCTTAGTCCAAGAGACCCAGTACTTC,CASSLILVQETQYF
many,TRBV5-4,TRBJ1-2,TRBD1,TGTGCCAGCAGCGATGGGACAGGGGCTAACTATGGCTACACCTTC,CASSDGTGANYGYTF
-,TRBV7-6,TRBJ1-2,TRBD1,TGTGCCAGCAGCTCGACAGGGGGCCTAGCTAACTATGGCTACACCTTC,CASSSTGGLANYGYTF
-,TRBV7-6,TRBJ2-7,-,TGTGCCAGCAGCTTATCTGGAGGAACTCAAAGGTTCCACGAGCAGTACTTC,CASSLSGGTQRFHEQYF
medium-sized,TRBV28,TRBJ2-3,-,TGTGCCAGCAGCTTCACAGATACGCAGTATTTT,CASSFTDTQYF
-,TRBV28,TRBJ2-5,-,TGTGCCAGCAGTTTATCCCTGGGGACCCAGTACTTC,CASSLSLGTQYF